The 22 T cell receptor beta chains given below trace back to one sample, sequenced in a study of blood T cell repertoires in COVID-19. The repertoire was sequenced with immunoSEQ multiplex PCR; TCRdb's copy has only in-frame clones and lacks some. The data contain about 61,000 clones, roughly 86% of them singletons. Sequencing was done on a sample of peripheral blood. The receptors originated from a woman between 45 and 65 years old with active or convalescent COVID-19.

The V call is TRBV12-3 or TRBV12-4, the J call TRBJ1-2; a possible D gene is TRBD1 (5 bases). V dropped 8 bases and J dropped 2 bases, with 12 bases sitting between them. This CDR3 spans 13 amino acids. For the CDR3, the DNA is TGTGCCAGCTGCCGGGCAGGGAACTATGGCTACACCTTC. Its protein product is CASCRAGNYGYTF.

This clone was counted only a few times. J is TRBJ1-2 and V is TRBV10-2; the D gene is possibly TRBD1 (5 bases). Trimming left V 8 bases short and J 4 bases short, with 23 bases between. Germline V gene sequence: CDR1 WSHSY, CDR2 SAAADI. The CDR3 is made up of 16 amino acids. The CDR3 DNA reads TGCGCCAGCGGGGGGGGGTACAGGATTACCTCCTATGGCTACACCTTC. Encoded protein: CASGGGYRITSYGYTF.

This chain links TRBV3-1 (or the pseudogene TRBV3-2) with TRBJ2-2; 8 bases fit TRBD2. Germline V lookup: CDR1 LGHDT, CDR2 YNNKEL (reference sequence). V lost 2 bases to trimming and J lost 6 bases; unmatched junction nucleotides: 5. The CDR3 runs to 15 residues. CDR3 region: CASSQSRGGSGELFF. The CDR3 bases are TGTGCCAGCAGCCAATCTCGGGGGGGTTCCGGGGAGCTGTTTTTT.

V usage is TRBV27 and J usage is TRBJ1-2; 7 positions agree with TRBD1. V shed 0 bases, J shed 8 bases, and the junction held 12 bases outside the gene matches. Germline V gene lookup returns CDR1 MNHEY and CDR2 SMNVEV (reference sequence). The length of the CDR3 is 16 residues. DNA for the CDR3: TGTGCCAGCAGTTTATCGCCGGACAGGTCCCCAGGCGGCTACACCTTC. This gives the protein CASSLSPDRSPGGYTF.

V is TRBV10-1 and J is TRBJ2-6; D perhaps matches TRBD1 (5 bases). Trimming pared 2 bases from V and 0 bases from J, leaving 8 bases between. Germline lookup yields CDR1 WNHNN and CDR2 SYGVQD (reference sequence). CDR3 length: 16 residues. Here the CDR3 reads CASSEGAASGANVLTF. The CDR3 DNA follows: TGCGCCAGCAGTGAGGGGGCAGCCTCTGGGGCCAACGTCCTGACTTTC.

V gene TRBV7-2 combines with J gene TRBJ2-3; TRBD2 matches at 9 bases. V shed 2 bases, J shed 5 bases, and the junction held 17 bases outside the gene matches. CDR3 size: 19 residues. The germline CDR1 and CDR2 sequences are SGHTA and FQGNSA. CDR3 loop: CASSLNPGVGSGSQDTQYF. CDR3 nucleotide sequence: TGTGCCAGCAGCTTAAACCCAGGGGTGGGTAGCGGGAGTCAAGATACGCAGTATTTT.

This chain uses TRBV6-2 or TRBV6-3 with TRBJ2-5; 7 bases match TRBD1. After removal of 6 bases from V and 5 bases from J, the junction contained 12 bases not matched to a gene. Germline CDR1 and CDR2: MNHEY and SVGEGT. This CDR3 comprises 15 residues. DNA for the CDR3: TGTGCCAGCAGCGCCCCCGGAAGGGGGCATGAGACCCAGTACTTC. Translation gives CASSAPGRGHETQYF.

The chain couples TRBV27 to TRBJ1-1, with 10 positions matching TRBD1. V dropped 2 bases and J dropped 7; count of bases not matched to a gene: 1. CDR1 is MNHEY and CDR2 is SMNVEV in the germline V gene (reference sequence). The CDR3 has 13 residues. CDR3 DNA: TGTGCCAGCAGTTTACGGACAGGGGGTGAAGCTTTCTTT. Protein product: CASSLRTGGEAFF.

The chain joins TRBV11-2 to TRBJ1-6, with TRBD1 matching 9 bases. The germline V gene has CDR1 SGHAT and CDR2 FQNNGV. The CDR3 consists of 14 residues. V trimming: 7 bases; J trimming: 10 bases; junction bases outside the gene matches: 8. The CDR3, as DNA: TGTGCCAGCACCGAACAGGGGGCAGGGTCACCCCTCCACTTT. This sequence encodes CASTEQGAGSPLHF. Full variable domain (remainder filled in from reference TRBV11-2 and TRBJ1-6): EAGVAQSPRYKIIEKRQSVAFWCNPISGHATLYWYQQILGQGPKLLIQFQNNGVVDDSQLPKDRFSAERLKGVDSTLKIQPAKLEDSAVYLCASTEQGAGSPLHFGNGTRLTVT.

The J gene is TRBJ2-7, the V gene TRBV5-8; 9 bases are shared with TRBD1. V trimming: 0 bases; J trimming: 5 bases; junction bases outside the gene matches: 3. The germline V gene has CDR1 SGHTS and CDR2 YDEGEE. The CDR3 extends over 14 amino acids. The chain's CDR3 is CASSLGQGVNEQYF. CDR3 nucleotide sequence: TGTGCCAGCAGCTTGGGACAGGGGGTGAACGAGCAGTACTTC.

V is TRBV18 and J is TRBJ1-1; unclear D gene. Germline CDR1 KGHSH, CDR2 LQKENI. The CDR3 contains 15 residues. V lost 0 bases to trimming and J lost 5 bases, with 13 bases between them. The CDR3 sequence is CASSPPGLSGTEAFF. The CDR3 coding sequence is TGTGCCAGCTCACCACCAGGACTTTCAGGAACTGAAGCTTTCTTT.

CDR3 in amino acids: CSSGGEGYGYTF. The CDR3, as DNA: TGCAGCTCTGGGGGGGAAGGCTATGGCTACACCTTC. The V call is TRBV29-1, the J call TRBJ1-2, with D tentatively TRBD1 (5 bases). The CDR3 totals 12 residues. Germline V gives CDR1 SQVTM, CDR2 ANQGSEA. The V gene lost 8 bases and the J gene lost 4 bases, with 14 bases spanning the gap.

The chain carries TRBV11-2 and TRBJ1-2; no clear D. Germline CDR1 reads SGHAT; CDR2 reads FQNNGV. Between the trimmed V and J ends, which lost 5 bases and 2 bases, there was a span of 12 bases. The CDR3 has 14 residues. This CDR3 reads CASSQAPANYGYTF. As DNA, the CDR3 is TGTGCCAGCAGCCAGGCCCCGGCCAACTATGGCTACACCTTC.

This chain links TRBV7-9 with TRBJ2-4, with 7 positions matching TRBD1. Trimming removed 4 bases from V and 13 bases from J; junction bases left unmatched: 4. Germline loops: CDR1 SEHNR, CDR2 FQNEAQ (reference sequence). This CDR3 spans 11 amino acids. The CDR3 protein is CASSYGTEQYF. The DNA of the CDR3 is TGTGCCAGCAGCTACGGGACAGAACAGTACTTC.

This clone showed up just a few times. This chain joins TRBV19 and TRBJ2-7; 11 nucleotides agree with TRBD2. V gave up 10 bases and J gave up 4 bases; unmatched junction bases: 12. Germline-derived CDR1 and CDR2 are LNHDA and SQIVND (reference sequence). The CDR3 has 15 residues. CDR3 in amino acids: CATLSLAGGLYEQYF. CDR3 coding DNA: TGTGCCACACTCTCTCTAGCGGGAGGTCTGTACGAGCAGTACTTC.

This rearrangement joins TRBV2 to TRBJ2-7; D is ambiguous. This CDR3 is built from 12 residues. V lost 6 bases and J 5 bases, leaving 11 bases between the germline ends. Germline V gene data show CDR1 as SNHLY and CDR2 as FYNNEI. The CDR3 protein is CASRLSRDEQYF. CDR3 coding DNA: TGTGCCAGCAGGCTTAGCCGGGACGAGCAGTACTTC.

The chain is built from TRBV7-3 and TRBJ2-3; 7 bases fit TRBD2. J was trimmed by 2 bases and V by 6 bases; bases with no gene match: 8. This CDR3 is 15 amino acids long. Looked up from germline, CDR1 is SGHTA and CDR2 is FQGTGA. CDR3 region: CASRLGLDNTDTQYF. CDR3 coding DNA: TGTGCCAGCAGATTAGGACTAGACAACACAGATACGCAGTATTTT. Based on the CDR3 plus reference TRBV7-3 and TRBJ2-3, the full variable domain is GAGVSQTPSNKVTEKGKYVELRCDPISGHTALYWYRQSLGQGPEFLIYFQGTGAADDSGLPNDRFFAVRPEGSVSTLKIQRTERGDSAVYLCASRLGLDNTDTQYFGPGTRLTVL.

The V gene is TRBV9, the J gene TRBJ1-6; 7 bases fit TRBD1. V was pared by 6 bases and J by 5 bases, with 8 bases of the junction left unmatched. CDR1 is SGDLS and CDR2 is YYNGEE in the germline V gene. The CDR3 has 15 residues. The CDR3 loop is CASTDRDSNNSPLHF. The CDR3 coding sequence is TGTGCCAGCACCGACCGGGACAGCAATAATTCACCCCTCCACTTT.

CDR3 sequence reads: CASSPETGLAGEQYF. The CDR3 bases are TGTGCCAGCAGCCCGGAAACTGGACTAGCGGGAGAGCAGTACTTC. The gene calls are TRBV5-8 and TRBJ2-7, with 12 bases lining up with TRBD2. The CDR3 is 15 residues long. Germline CDR1 is SGHTS and CDR2 is YDEGEE. V shed 4 bases and J 7 bases; nucleotides not matched to a gene: 9.

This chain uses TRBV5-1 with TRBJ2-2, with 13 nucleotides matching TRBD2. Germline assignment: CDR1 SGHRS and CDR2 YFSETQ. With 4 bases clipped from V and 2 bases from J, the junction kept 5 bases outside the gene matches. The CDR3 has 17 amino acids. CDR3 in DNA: TGCGCCAGCAGCAGGGGACTAGCGGGACTAAACACCGGGGAGCTGTTTTTT. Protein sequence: CASSRGLAGLNTGELFF.

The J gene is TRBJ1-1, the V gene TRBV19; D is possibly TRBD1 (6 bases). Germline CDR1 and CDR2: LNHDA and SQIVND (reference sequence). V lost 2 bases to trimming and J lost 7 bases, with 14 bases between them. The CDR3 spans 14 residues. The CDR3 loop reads CASSIWQGSDEAFF. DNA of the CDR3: TGTGCCAGTAGTATATGGCAGGGGAGTGATGAAGCTTTCTTT.

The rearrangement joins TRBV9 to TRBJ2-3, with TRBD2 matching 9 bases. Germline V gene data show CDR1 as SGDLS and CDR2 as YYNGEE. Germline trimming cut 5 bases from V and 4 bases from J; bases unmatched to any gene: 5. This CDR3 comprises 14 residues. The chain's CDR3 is CASSSGGGSDTQYF. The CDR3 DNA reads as TGTGCCAGCAGTAGCGGGGGAGGGTCAGATACGCAGTATTTT.